This T cell receptor (beta chain) was profiled in a study of blood T cell repertoires in COVID-19. About the study: Acute and convalescent COVID-19 specimens originated in the United States, Italy and Spain. PBMCs, B-cell-depleted T cells, or T cells provided the cDNA or gDNA that made up the material.

Germline V CDR1 and CDR2: GTSNPN, SVGIG (reference sequence). CDR3 size: 13 residues. V shed 0 bases, J shed 7 bases, and the junction held 6 bases outside the gene matches. Authors' methods: Amplification of reference gene primers was used by the study to estimate nucleated cell counts. Here immunoSEQ multiplex PCR was the method, and the copy in TCRdb shows in-frame clones only, minus some. For V, J and clone size, that table is used; D and trimming come from the DNA. The table records fewer than 200,000 clones, 82% of them present only once. The clonotype was recovered from a woman in her 70s with acute or convalescent COVID-19. The J gene is TRBJ2-7, the V gene TRBV30; TRBD2 matches 7 bases. The sample was peripheral blood. DNA for the CDR3: TGTGCCTGGAGTGTTGCGGGGGTGGGGGAGCAGTACTTC. Translation gives CAWSVAGVGEQYF.